This T cell receptor beta chain was identified during a study of cytomegalovirus exposure and HLA in healthy donors listed by TCRdb under 2017. About the study as a whole: In an earlier analysis of under 750 of the donors, under 300 Gb of sequence data and just under 120 million unique TCR beta sequences from about 179 million T cells were reported. An early release covering roughly 580 HLA-typed donors comprised 250 to 350 gigabases of sequencing data and around 80 million unique TCR sequences. Among the approximately 420 genotyped donors, more than 70% belonged to the genetic ancestry cluster associated with self-reported Caucasian donors. The study was designed to test whether signatures of past pathogen exposure could be identified by cataloging public T cell receptors. The study profiled the T cell repertoires of about 720 subjects by immunosequencing and related them to cytomegalovirus serostatus. A separate validation cohort of about 110 different subjects was used in addition to the roughly 700-subject first cohort. High-throughput TCR immunosequencing, statistical association of individual TCRs with disease status, and machine learning were combined to predict cytomegalovirus infection status. To study patterns of TCR occurrence, a later analysis re-analyzed previously published TCR beta repertoires from 666 donors and added high-resolution HLA genotyping. In the later analysis, no new phenotypic data were used to find candidate immune exposures; instead, reliance was placed on TCR beta sequences and their occurrence across donors. To decide whether each TCR beta V gene segment behaved as functional or pseudogenic, an earlier analysis of 587 of the donors relied on high-throughput TCR beta sequencing. Donor age, sex, ethnicity and CMV serostatus were compiled alongside the repertoire data. Genome-wide SNP genotypes for about 60% of the 666 donors were used in a later genetic analysis, which treated that subset as a discovery cohort. Every repertoire in the discovery cohort had been generated on one and the same sequencing platform. Both class I and class II loci were covered by HLA typing, at four-digit resolution. The number of donors typed differed by locus, with roughly 620-630 for A, B, C, DRB1 and DQB1, around 560 for DQA1, 600 to 610 for DPA1, and some 450 for DPB1. Several DR-DQ haplotypes were treated as single units for association and clustering because of strong linkage in the cohort. Among 300 to 500 genotyped donors of the cohort, an average of approximately 220,000 unique TCR beta nucleotide sequences was sequenced per donor, of which roughly 17% were non-productive.

Library construction relied on the immunoSEQ multiplex PCR assay. The multiplex PCR relied on a mix of 60 forward primers for TCR Vbeta segments and 13 reverse primers for TCR Jbeta segments. The CDR3 region of rearranged TCR beta genes was amplified from genomic DNA with a multiplex PCR assay. The amplified TCR beta libraries were sequenced on the Illumina HiSeq System as 87-base-pair reads. Regarding the original processing steps: A later analysis tallied 75 million to 95 million unique TCR beta chains across the approximately 670 repertoires, and about 10 million of those chains were shared by two or more donors. To remove PCR and sequencing errors, raw reads were error-corrected and collapsed into unique sequences using a nearest-neighbor algorithm that merged closely related sequences. CDR3 sequences were aligned to IMGT reference sequences to assign V, D and J gene segments. For a sequence to be retained, a match of at least six nucleotides was required to both a V gene segment and a J gene segment. Rearrangements were called productive when the CDR3 lacked stop codons and stayed in frame with V and J; all others were non-productive. Following IMGT convention, CDR3 was defined as the stretch from the second conserved V-encoded cysteine to the conserved J-encoded phenylalanine. The earlier analysis of some 580 of the donors excluded any sequence lacking an unambiguous match to a single V gene segment. An earlier analysis of 587 of the donors classified V segments as functional when productive rearrangements were above 56.7% and as segregating when the standard deviation between donors was above 5%. A statistical classification framework was built for diagnosing cytomegalovirus status from the catalog of TCR beta chain sequences. V and J gene assignment, in a later analysis, came from comparing TCR nucleotide sequences with IMGT/GENE-DB human TR gene sequences. In a later analysis, CDR3 sequences and most-parsimonious VDJ recombination scenarios were assigned using the TCRdist pipeline. In a later analysis, each TCR beta chain was defined by its CDR3 amino acid sequence together with its V-gene family, and reads without a unique V-gene family were excluded. In a later analysis, approximately 640 highly shared, low-generation-probability nucleotide sequences were removed to address suspected cross-contamination and a sequencing artifact. In a later analysis, a clonal expansion index for each public chain was calculated from normalized within-repertoire ranks of inferred template counts. In a later analysis, generation probabilities were computed with a VDJ recombination model fitted to out-of-frame rearrangements, and the resulting probabilities were checked against IGoR. In a later analysis, hypergeometric tests were used to score TCR-TCR, TCR-HLA and TCR-CMV co-occurrence, with a repertoire-size bias correction applied to TCR pairs. To estimate false discovery rates, a later analysis permuted the HLA or CMV assignments 20 times. A later analysis grouped co-occurring TCRs with DBSCAN, adding TCRdist sequence similarity when clustering within HLA-allele-positive subsets. Co-occurrence clustering excluded repertoires with fewer than 30,000 or more than 120,000 public chains, plus five with anomalous nucleotide sharing. The table was pulled from immuneACCESS by TCRdb, which kept in-frame rearrangements only. Such tables lose some clones; where checked, under half of the loss comes from unresolved V genes, and the rest has no known cause. That table supplies the V and J calls and clone size; D and trimming were determined from the DNA. This sample gives some 200,000 clones in total; 79% of them show up just once. Of the sample, around 1.4% is held by the ten largest clones.

This clone came up once. Its antigen target is currently unknown. No much larger clonotype is one base removed from it; base qualities were not supplied. In total, 666 healthy bone marrow donors made up the cohort. All cohort members were sampled while nominally healthy, although unrecorded immune exposures were likely present. The donor was CMV seropositive and was included in the group of 300 or so seropositive cohort members. Each donor provided a peripheral blood sample, and peripheral blood mononuclear cells were used for TCR beta sequencing. Genomic DNA was extracted from the blood cell samples with the Qiagen DNeasy Blood Extraction Kit. What the study reported, not specific to this receptor: In both the original and validation cohorts, the classifier was reported to diagnose cytomegalovirus status with high specificity and sensitivity. Because counts were too low, seventeen rarely observed V segments, including chromosome 9 orphons, were excluded from the earlier analysis of under 650 of the donors. The study listed 150 to 200 TCR beta chains as associated with cytomegalovirus. Only TCR beta chains were sequenced in this cohort, and the absence of alpha or paired-chain data limited detectable features. Three of the identified cytomegalovirus-associated TCR beta chains were confirmed in vitro to be specific for cytomegalovirus antigens. According to a later analysis, most CMV-associated TCR beta chains appeared to be HLA-restricted, and the HLA associations seemed to be driven largely by CMV exposure. In a later genetic analysis, fewer N-insertions in productive TCRs were reported among donors in an Asian-associated ancestry cluster than the roughly 700-donor mean. V-gene and J-gene trimming of TCR beta chains was associated with a missense DCLRE1C variant in a later genetic analysis, and the association was replicated in an independent cohort. Several of the top co-occurrence clusters appeared to be linked to parvovirus B19, influenza, CMV and Epstein-Barr virus, according to a later analysis. Because HLA typing was unavailable for some donors at each locus, only the typed subset was used in association tests. In an earlier analysis of approximately 600 of the donors, most TCR beta V segments were observed in productive rearrangements about 87% or about 30% of the time, broadly matching IMGT annotations. A cluster of highly shared sequence variants was judged likely to be a technical artifact of the sequencing pipeline. Correlated functional status among segregating V segments might reflect linkage disequilibrium, but an unknown experimental factor could not be ruled out. A later analysis found that TCR association rates varied across HLA loci, with DRB1 alleles showing the most associated TCRs and HLA-C alleles the fewest. At a false discovery rate of 0.05, a later analysis linked around 15,000 TCR beta sequences to specific HLA alleles. CMV serostatus was the only immune exposure information available for the cohort. Compared with equally common non-associated chains, HLA-associated TCR beta chains in a later analysis were more clonally expanded and had lower generation probabilities. Most TCR sequences were observed very rarely across donors, whereas some public TCRs were present in many individuals. The authors suggested that the approach could potentially be generalized to other disease states and immunological phenotypes. Sequencing depth was assumed to be roughly uniform across donors in the presence/absence analyses, though that assumption may not hold. A further reported finding was that TCR beta sequences accurately predicted the HLA-A and HLA-B alleles for most subjects in the first cohort. Strong co-occurrence of HLA alleles, especially DR and DQ, made assigning TCR associations to individual alleles difficult.

The receptor was derived from a girl aged 5 to 17 in good health and CMV-seropositive. Sequenced: PBMCs.

The DNA sequence reads TGTGCCAGCTCACCGGCCGGGACAGTCGGCCACGAGCAGTACTTC. Translated, it gives CASSPAGTVGHEQYF. The rearrangement combines TRBV18 with TRBJ2-7; the central 7 bases match TRBD1. Taken from cysteine to phenylalanine, the CDR3 has 15 residues. Here the CDR3 DNA is all that survives: 45 bases in frame from base 1. Trimming takes 3 bases off V and 5 bases off J; junction bases not matched to a gene: 10. Taken from the germline V gene, the CDR1 and CDR2 loops are KGHSH and LQKENI.